A single sample gave rise to the 28 T cell receptor beta chains below, sequenced in a study of response to subunit inactivated influenza vaccine. One entry per CDR3 protein results from TCRdb running MiXCR on the RT-PCR reads. The sample yields 150,000 to 200,000 distinct CDR3 sequences, roughly 12% seen once. This same sample was also part of a study on T cells expressing NK-cell markers. As that report states: Libraries used 5'RACE template switching adding universal primer site and UMIs.

The starting material was CD8+ T cells sorted from PBMCs, obtained roughly 13 days after vaccination. These receptor sequences come from a man aged 50 to 59 who received an inactivated influenza vaccine.

This clonotype was recorded at least ten times. V is TRBV5-6 and J is TRBJ2-3, with D possibly TRBD2 on 6 matching bases. The CDR3 extends over 15 amino acids. V was clipped by 0 bases and J by 2 bases, with 10 bases between them. Looked up from germline, CDR1 is SGHDT and CDR2 is YYEEEE. The CDR3 loop reads CASSLERDSTDTQYF. As DNA, the CDR3 is TGTGCCAGCAGCTTGGAACGGGACTCCACAGATACGCAGTATTTT.

A few counts support this clonotype. The chain combines TRBV6-5 with TRBJ1-1; no firm D call. The CDR3 totals 14 residues. Germline assignment: CDR1 MNHEY and CDR2 SVGAGI. Between the trimmed V and J ends, which lost 0 bases and 0 bases, there was a span of 5 bases. The CDR3 DNA follows: TGTGCCAGCAGTTACTCTAGGGTGAACACTGAAGCTTTCTTT. Protein product: CASSYSRVNTEAFF.

The chain joins TRBV28 to TRBJ2-7; D gene ambiguous. CDR1 is MDHEN, CDR2 SYDVKM, per germline. Trimming left V 1 base short and J 6 bases short, with 19 bases between. This CDR3 comprises 16 residues. This CDR3 reads CASSLFLPDDRVEQYF. The CDR3 DNA reads as TGTGCCAGCAGTTTATTTTTGCCCGACGACCGGGTCGAGCAGTACTTC.

The genes are TRBV7-9 and TRBJ2-3; TRBD1 agrees at 7 bases. Germline CDR1 is SEHNR and CDR2 is FQNEAQ (reference sequence). V lost 8 bases and J lost 2; bases outside the gene matches: 16. The CDR3 runs 17 residues. CDR3 in amino acids: CASSSRVRDSVTDTQYF. DNA of the CDR3: TGTGCCAGCTCGAGCAGGGTCCGGGACAGTGTCACAGATACGCAGTATTTT.

This clonotype was picked up a small number of times. The chain uses TRBV12-3 or TRBV12-4 and TRBJ1-2, with unresolved D. The CDR3 is 13 residues long. V gave up 5 bases and J gave up 4 bases, with 11 bases separating them. The CDR3 DNA reads TGTGCCAGCAGTCTCTCGGCTTCCTATGGCTACACCTTC. Encoded protein: CASSLSASYGYTF.

This clonotype came up a few times. V and J are TRBV4-2 and TRBJ2-1, with 11 bases lining up with TRBD2. Germline-derived CDR1 and CDR2 are LGHNA and YNFKEQ. V shed 1 base and J 4 bases; nucleotides not matched to a gene: 3. This CDR3 is built from 16 residues. CDR3 sequence (DNA): TGTGCCAGCAGCCAAGGAGGGACTAGCGGTTACAATGAGCAGTTCTTC. It encodes CASSQGGTSGYNEQFF.

The sample holds a few counts of this clonotype. The chain combines TRBV6-1 with TRBJ1-6; D gene unclear. Trimming shortened V by 1 base and J by 7 bases, and 8 bases separated the two germline ends. CDR3 length: 14 amino acids. Germline V gives CDR1 MNHNS, CDR2 SASEGT. CDR3 bases: TGTGCCAGCAGTGAAGTAGGCTCCAATTCACCCCTCCACTTT. Translating it yields CASSEVGSNSPLHF.

This clonotype was seen a few times. The chain links TRBV5-1 to TRBJ2-7, with TRBD1 matching over 10 bases. The V segment lost 3 bases and the J segment 3 bases; nucleotides outside the gene matches: 3. CDR3 length equals 14 residues. Germline lookup yields CDR1 SGHRS and CDR2 YFSETQ. The CDR3: CASSWGQGFYEQYF. DNA for the CDR3: TGCGCCAGCAGCTGGGGACAGGGGTTCTACGAGCAGTACTTC.

In regard to this clonotype: One base away lies a much larger clone, so this may be a sequencing read error. The V and J genes are TRBV7-8 and TRBJ1-1, with D possibly TRBD1 on 5 matching bases. The CDR3 loop spans 14 amino acids. Germline CDR1 and CDR2: SGHVS and FQNEAQ. The CDR3 spells CASSQGVLGTEVFF. The CDR3 DNA reads TGTGCCAGCAGCCAGGGCGTTTTGGGCACTGAAGTTTTCTTT.

This clonotype turned up a few times. V usage is TRBV7-6 and J usage is TRBJ2-7; D may correspond to TRBD1 or TRBD2 (5 bases each). V was shortened by 5 bases and J by 0 bases, with 14 bases between the two germline ends. The germline gives CDR1 SGHVS, CDR2 FNYEAQ. The CDR3 has 15 amino acids. For the CDR3, the DNA is TGTGCCAGCAGCCGCAGGGACGAGAACTCCTACGAGCAGTACTTC. Translating gives CASSRRDENSYEQYF.

About this clonotype itself: A read error may be the cause here, since a much bigger clone is one base away. V and J are TRBV5-5 and TRBJ2-1; 8 bases agree with TRBD1. CDR3 length equals 17 residues. The germline V gene has CDR1 SGHKS and CDR2 YYEKEE (reference sequence). The CDR3 DNA is TGTGCCGGCAGCTTGTGGACAGGGTTTAACGTCTACAATGAGCAGTTCTTC. It is translated as CAGSLWTGFNVYNEQFF.

The V call is TRBV7-2, the J call TRBJ2-7; D is perhaps TRBD1 (6 bases). V gave up 5 bases and J gave up 7 bases, with 15 bases separating them. There are 13 residues in the CDR3. CDR1 and CDR2 from the germline V gene are SGHTA and FQGNSA. The CDR3 DNA follows: TGTGCCAGCAGCCCCTATACAGGGCCGGAGCAGTACTTC. This codes for CASSPYTGPEQYF.

J is TRBJ2-7 and V is TRBV5-6, with TRBD1 matching 8 bases. V was clipped by 6 bases and J by 5 bases; unmatched bases: 4. There are 12 residues in the CDR3. CDR1 and CDR2 (germline): SGHDT, YYEEEE. CDR3 amino acids: CASNRGIHEQYF. CDR3 nucleotide sequence: TGTGCCAGCAACAGGGGGATCCACGAGCAGTACTTC.

This clonotype has ten or more counts. The chain is built from TRBV7-9 and TRBJ2-1; 12 bases map to TRBD2. V was pared by 5 bases and J by 4 bases, with 6 bases of the junction left unmatched. Germline CDR1 and CDR2: SEHNR and FQNEAQ (reference sequence). This CDR3 is 16 amino acids long. The CDR3 loop is CASSAGGLAGYNEQFF. CDR3 coding DNA: TGTGCCAGCAGCGCGGGTGGACTAGCGGGGTACAATGAGCAGTTCTTC.

This clonotype was observed a handful of times. This chain uses TRBV27 with TRBJ1-2; the D is unclear. Trimming took off 5 bases at V and 0 bases at J, with 13 bases between the two ends. Germline V gives CDR1 MNHEY, CDR2 SMNVEV (reference sequence). CDR3 length: 15 amino acids. CDR3: CASSISPGANYGYTF. CDR3 sequence (DNA): TGTGCCAGCAGTATTTCCCCCGGGGCTAACTATGGCTACACCTTC.

This clonotype showed up just a few times. V usage is TRBV11-3 and J usage is TRBJ2-3; a possible D gene is TRBD1 (5 bases). Trimming took 4 bases from V and 6 from J, leaving 14 bases between them. This CDR3 is 14 amino acids long. Per the germline V gene, CDR1 is SGHNT and CDR2 is YENEEA. The CDR3 DNA is TGTGCCAGCAGCTCGGACACGCCATCCGATACGCAGTATTTT. Translated: CASSSDTPSDTQYF. Full variable domain (rest looked up from reference TRBV11-3 and TRBJ2-3): EAGVVQSPRYKIIEKKQPVAFWCNPISGHNTLYWYLQNLGQGPELLIRYENEEAVDDSQLPKDRFSAERLKGVDSTLKIQPAELGDSAVYLCASSSDTPSDTQYFGPGTRLTVL.

This chain connects TRBV3-1 to TRBJ2-1, with 8 bases matching TRBD2. The J segment lost 4 bases and the V segment lost 0 bases, leaving 11 bases of the junction unmatched. This CDR3 region has 18 residues. Germline values: CDR1 LGHDT, CDR2 YNNKEL (reference sequence). In nucleotides, the CDR3 is TGTGCCAGCAGCCAAGATCGGCCCGTAGCGGGAAGGTACAATGAGCAGTTCTTC. Protein: CASSQDRPVAGRYNEQFF.

The sample holds a few counts of this clonotype. The V gene is TRBV7-2, the J gene TRBJ2-3; 8 bases match TRBD2. The CDR3 runs 17 residues. Trimming cost V 5 bases and J 2 bases; bases outside gene matches: 12. Looked up from germline, CDR1 is SGHTA and CDR2 is FQGNSA. The CDR3 bases are TGTGCCAGCAGCCTCTACCCTCTAGCGGGCCTCACAGATACGCAGTATTTT. Its protein product is CASSLYPLAGLTDTQYF.

The sample holds a few counts of this clonotype. This chain connects TRBV6-1 to TRBJ2-3; D is perhaps TRBD1 or TRBD2 (5 bases each). The germline CDR1 and CDR2 sequences are MNHNS and SASEGT. The CDR3 is made up of 17 amino acids. The ends were cut back, 7 bases at V and 2 bases at J, with 22 bases in the middle. The CDR3 loop is CASTLRGSGWYTDTQYF. CDR3 in DNA: TGTGCCAGCACCCTACGGGGCAGCGGATGGTACACAGATACGCAGTATTTT.

This clonotype was detected only a few times. The J gene is TRBJ1-1, the V gene TRBV28; TRBD1 matches at 8 bases. This CDR3 comprises 14 residues. Looked up from germline, CDR1 is MDHEN and CDR2 is SYDVKM. The V gene end was trimmed by 0 bases and the J gene end by 5 bases; junction bases not matched to a gene: 2. The CDR3 bases are TGTGCCAGCAGTTTATGGGGGACAGGTACTGAAGCTTTCTTT. Its protein product is CASSLWGTGTEAFF.

This clonotype was seen repeatedly, ten times or more. The chain joins TRBV12-3 or TRBV12-4 to TRBJ2-7; TRBD1 aligns across 7 bases. The CDR3 has 18 residues. J was trimmed by 2 bases and V by 5 bases; bases with no gene match: 18. DNA for the CDR3: TGTGCCAGCAGTCACAAACCCGGGACAGTGACTCTAGCCTACGAGCAGTACTTC. Translating it yields CASSHKPGTVTLAYEQYF.

A few counts support this clonotype. The chain has TRBV5-1 and TRBJ2-3; D possibly matches TRBD1 or TRBD2 (5 bases each). CDR3 length equals 17 residues. V was trimmed by 1 base and J by 2 bases, leaving 17 bases between them. CDR1 and CDR2 from the germline V gene are SGHRS and YFSETQ. Here the CDR3 reads CASSLRGGRDYTDTQYF. In DNA form, the CDR3 reads TGCGCCAGCAGCTTGCGGGGCGGCCGGGATTACACAGATACGCAGTATTTT.

The J gene is TRBJ2-3, the V gene TRBV27; D is undetermined. This CDR3 has 13 residues. V shed 6 bases and J shed 6 bases, with 13 bases lying between them. Germline V gene data show CDR1 as MNHEY and CDR2 as SMNVEV (reference sequence). In nucleotides, the CDR3 is TGTGCCAGCAGGGCCCTCGGTGGTGATACGCAGTATTTT. This translates into CASRALGGDTQYF.

This clonotype showed up just a few times. The rearrangement links TRBV29-1 to TRBJ1-2; a weak D match, TRBD1 (5 bases). The ends were cut back, 2 bases at V and 1 base at J, with 8 bases in the middle. CDR3 length equals 13 residues. Germline V gene lookup returns CDR1 SQVTM and CDR2 ANQGSEA. In DNA form, the CDR3 reads TGCAGCGTTGAACGGGGCCATAACTATGGCTACACCTTC. As protein: CSVERGHNYGYTF.

This clonotype was picked up a small number of times. The gene calls are TRBV6-1 and TRBJ2-1; D unclear. V dropped 4 bases and J dropped 4 bases, with 8 bases sitting between them. The CDR3 is 13 residues long. CDR1 is MNHNS, CDR2 SASEGT, per germline. The DNA for the CDR3 is TGTGCCAGCAGTGTTAACAGATACAATGAGCAGTTCTTC. Protein sequence: CASSVNRYNEQFF.

The V call is TRBV11-2, the J call TRBJ2-1; 8 bases line up with TRBD2. Germline trimming cut 3 bases from V and 7 bases from J; bases unmatched to any gene: 5. The germline V gene encodes CDR1 SGHAT and CDR2 FQNNGV. The CDR3 spans 14 residues. CDR3 nucleotide sequence: TGTGCCAGCAGCTTGGGGACTAGTGAAAATGAGCAGTTCTTC. This sequence encodes CASSLGTSENEQFF.

Many counts were recorded for this clonotype. DNA for the CDR3: TGTGCCAGCAGTTTTGGGGGGTGGGAGACCCAGTACTTC. Its protein is CASSFGGWETQYF. This chain uses TRBV12-3 or TRBV12-4 with TRBJ2-5; D perhaps matches TRBD2 (6 bases). This CDR3 comprises 13 residues. V lost 3 bases, J lost 5 bases, and 10 bases lay in between.

This clonotype has a count of ten or more. This chain joins TRBV20-1 and TRBJ2-1; the match to TRBD1 covers 8 bases. Per the germline V gene, CDR1 is DFQATT and CDR2 is SNEGSKA (reference sequence). This CDR3 has 12 residues. V lost 2 bases to trimming and J lost 8 bases; unmatched junction nucleotides: 2. The CDR3 sequence is CSARQGAYEQFF. The CDR3 DNA reads TGCAGTGCTAGACAGGGGGCGTATGAGCAGTTCTTC.